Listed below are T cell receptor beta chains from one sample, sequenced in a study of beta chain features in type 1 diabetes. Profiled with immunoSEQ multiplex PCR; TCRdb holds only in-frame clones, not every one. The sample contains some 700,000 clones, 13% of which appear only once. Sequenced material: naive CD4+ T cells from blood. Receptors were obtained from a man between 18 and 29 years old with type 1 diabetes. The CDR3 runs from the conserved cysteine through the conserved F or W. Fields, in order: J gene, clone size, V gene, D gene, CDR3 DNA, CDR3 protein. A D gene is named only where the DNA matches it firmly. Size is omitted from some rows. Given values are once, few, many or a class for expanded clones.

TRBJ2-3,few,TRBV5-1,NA,TGCGCCAGCAGCTTGGCGGGCCCGGCAGATACGCAGTATTTT,CASSLAGPADTQYF
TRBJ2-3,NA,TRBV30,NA,TGTGCCTGGAGTGTATTGGCCGGGGACACAGATACGCAGTATTTT,CAWSVLAGDTDTQYF
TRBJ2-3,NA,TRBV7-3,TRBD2,TGTGCCAGCAGCGCCGCGGGGCGGGGGAACACAGATACGCAGTATTTT,CASSAAGRGNTDTQYF
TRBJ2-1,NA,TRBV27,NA,TGTGCCGCTCAAGGGGTGCAGGGGTCCTACAATGAGCAGTTCTTC,CAAQGVQGSYNEQFF
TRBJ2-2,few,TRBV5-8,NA,TGTGCCAGCAGCTCCAGGGAGGCCGGGGAGCTGTTTTTT,CASSSREAGELFF
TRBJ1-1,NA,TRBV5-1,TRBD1,TGCGCCAGCAGCTCGACAGGGGAGGAGAACACTGAAGCTTTCTTT,CASSSTGEENTEAFF
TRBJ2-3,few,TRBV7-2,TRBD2,TGTGCCAGCAGATTAGCGGGGGAAAGCACAGATACGCAGTATTTT,CASRLAGESTDTQYF
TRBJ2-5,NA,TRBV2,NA,TGTGCCAGCCAAAGACAGATACAAGAGACCCAGTACTTC,CASQRQIQETQYF
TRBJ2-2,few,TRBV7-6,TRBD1,TGTGCCAGCAGCTTCGGGACAGCCACCAACACCGGGGAGCTGTTTTTT,CASSFGTATNTGELFF
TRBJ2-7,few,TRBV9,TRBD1,TGTGCCAGCAGAGTGCGACAGGGGCCCACCTACGAGCAGTACTTC,CASRVRQGPTYEQYF
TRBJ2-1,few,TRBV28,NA,TGTGCCAGCATCCCACAGGGGACTGGCTTGGATGAGCAGTTCTTC,CASIPQGTGLDEQFF
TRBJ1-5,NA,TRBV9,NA,TGTGCCAGCAGCGTCCAGCCCCAGCATTTT,CASSVQPQHF
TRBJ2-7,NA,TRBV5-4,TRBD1,TGTGCCAGCAGCCCGGGACAGCAAATGTACGAGCAGTACTTC,CASSPGQQMYEQYF
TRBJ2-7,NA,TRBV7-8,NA,TGTGCCAGCAGCCGGGGGAGCGAGCAGTACTTC,CASSRGSEQYF
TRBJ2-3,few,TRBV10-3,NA,TGTGCCATCAGTGAGTCGACTTCAGATACGCAGTATTTT,CAISESTSDTQYF
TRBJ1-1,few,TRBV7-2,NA,TGTGCCAGCAGCTTGTTATGGGGTTACACTGAAGCTTTCTTT,CASSLLWGYTEAFF